This TCR beta chain emerged from a study of tumor-infiltrating lymphocytes in primary liver carcinoma. The study's findings and limits: Tumor region pairs shared more overlap than did tumor-adjacent and tumor-blood pairs. Tumors significantly exceeded blood in top-250-clone fraction (p = 0.039).

The CDR3 runs to 12 residues. CDR1 and CDR2 from the germline V gene are MNHNS and SASEGT. RNA and DNA were co-extracted from approximately 20-30 mg of unsorted bulk tissue. All patients had surgically resected primary liver carcinoma. This clonotype was observed a handful of times. Its target is not known. Sequence at one end of the junction differs from germline and may be a read error. Priming with a constant-region primer yielded TCR beta cDNA from roughly 490 ng total RNA. Three rounds of nested multiplex PCR with slightly modified ARM-PCR produced TCR beta libraries. Amplification in the first two PCR rounds was performed using TRBV1-TRBV30 forward primers and a C-beta reverse primer for 10 cycles each. MiXCR, applied by TCRdb to the multiplex PCR reads, yields one record per CDR3 protein. The top ten clones hold roughly 25% of a sample with 50,000 to 60,000 distinct CDR3 sequences, 65% to 85% of them seen once.

The receptor's source is a man between 35 and 55 years old with primary liver carcinoma and hepatitis B virus infection. The sequencing sample was made of liver tumor tissue from sampling region 5. Subset meaning: tumor region T5, tumor centre. This rearrangement joins TRBV6-1 to TRBJ2-7, with D possibly being TRBD1 (5 bases). The CDR3, as DNA: TGTGTCAGCGCCCCAGGGTTTTACGAACAGTACTTC. This gives the protein CVSAPGFYEQYF.